This is a list of T cell receptor beta chains from one sample in a study of shared clonotypes between healthy human individuals. Produced via immunoSEQ multiplex PCR; TCRdb's table is partial and in-frame only. The table has over a million clones, around four fifths seen once. The sample consisted of memory CD4+ T cells sorted from blood. The receptor set was obtained from a man younger than 35 in good health. CDR3s include the opening cysteine and the closing phenylalanine or tryptophan. Fields, in order: V gene, clone size, D gene, J gene, CDR3 length, CDR3 DNA, CDR3 protein. The D gene is left open where the match is weak. Where a row states a size, it is once, few, many or the class of an expanded clone; other rows omit it.

TRBV10-1,.,TRBD1,TRBJ1-1,14,TGCGCCAGCAGGGCCGGGACAGGGTATGGTGAAGCTTTCTTT,CASRAGTGYGEAFF
TRBV5-1,few,TRBD1,TRBJ1-2,16,TGCGCCAGCAGCATCCCCTCTAACGACAGGGCGGGTGGCTACACCTTC,CASSIPSNDRAGGYTF
TRBV7-2,.,.,TRBJ2-6,16,TGTGCCAGCAGCCCGTTCAGGTCCCCTGGGGCCAACGTCCTGACTTTC,CASSPFRSPGANVLTF
TRBV2,.,TRBD2,TRBJ2-1,14,TGTGCCAGCAGCCGACTAGCGGGATACAATGAGCAGTTCTTC,CASSRLAGYNEQFF
TRBV7-9,.,.,TRBJ2-3,14,TGTGCCAGCAGCCTAAGCAGAGCCACAGATACGCAGTATTTT,CASSLSRATDTQYF
TRBV6-1,.,.,TRBJ1-6,16,TGTGCCAGCAGTGCCTATGGACAGCTGAATAATTCACCCCTCCACTTT,CASSAYGQLNNSPLHF
TRBV28,once,.,TRBJ2-7,15,TGTGCCAGCAGTCGGAGGTCCGCCTTTAGCCACGAGCAGTACTTC,CASSRRSAFSHEQYF
TRBV10-3,.,TRBD1,TRBJ2-7,13,TGTGCCATCAGGGGGACAGCCTGGGACGAGCAGTACTTC,CAIRGTAWDEQYF
TRBV5-4,few,TRBD2,TRBJ2-1,14,TGTGCCAGCAGCCGGACTAGCGAGTACAATGAGCAGTTCTTC,CASSRTSEYNEQFF
TRBV5-6,.,.,TRBJ2-7,14,TGTGCCAGCAGCGGGCGGGTTTCCACCTACGAGCAGTACTTC,CASSGRVSTYEQYF
TRBV18,.,.,TRBJ2-2,15,TGTGCCAGCTCACCACCTAGCGGGAACACCGGGGAGCTGTTTTTT,CASSPPSGNTGELFF
TRBV27,.,.,TRBJ1-1,13,TGTGCCAGCAGTTTAACCGGACTAGGTGAAGCTTTCTTT,CASSLTGLGEAFF
TRBV18,few,TRBD2,TRBJ2-1,16,TGTGCCAGCTCAACCGGAGGGACTAGCGTCTACAATGAGCAGTTCTTC,CASSTGGTSVYNEQFF
TRBV18,.,.,TRBJ2-2,15,TGTGCCAGCTCACCACCGTTTAGAAATACCGGGGAGCTGTTTTTT,CASSPPFRNTGELFF
TRBV7-2,.,.,TRBJ2-2,13,TGTGCCAGCAGCTTAGCGACCACCGGGGAGCTGTTTTTT,CASSLATTGELFF
TRBV4-1,few,.,TRBJ2-7,16,TGCGCCAGCAGCCAAGATCCACAGGGTTCAGGATACGAGCAGTACTTC,CASSQDPQGSGYEQYF
TRBV10-3,.,.,TRBJ2-2,12,TGTGCCATCAGGGGGGAGGTCGGGGAGCTGTTTTTT,CAIRGEVGELFF
TRBV10-3,.,.,TRBJ2-7,14,TGTGCCATCACCCCTCGACAGGCTTCTGACGAGCAGTACTTC,CAITPRQASDEQYF